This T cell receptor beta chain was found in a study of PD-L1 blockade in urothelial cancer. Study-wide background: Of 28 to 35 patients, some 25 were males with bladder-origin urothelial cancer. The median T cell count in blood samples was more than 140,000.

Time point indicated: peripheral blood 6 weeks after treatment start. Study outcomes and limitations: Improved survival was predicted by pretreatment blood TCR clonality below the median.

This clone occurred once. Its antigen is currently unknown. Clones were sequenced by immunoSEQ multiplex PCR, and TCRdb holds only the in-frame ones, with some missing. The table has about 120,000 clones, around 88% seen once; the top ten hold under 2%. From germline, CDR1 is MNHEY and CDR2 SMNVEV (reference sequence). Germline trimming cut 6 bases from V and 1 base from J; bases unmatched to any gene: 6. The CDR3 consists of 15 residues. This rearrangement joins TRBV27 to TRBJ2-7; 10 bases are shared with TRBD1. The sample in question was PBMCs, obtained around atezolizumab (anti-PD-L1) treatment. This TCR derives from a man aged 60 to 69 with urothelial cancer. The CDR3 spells CASRVTGGPSYEQYF. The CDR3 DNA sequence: TGTGCCAGCAGAGTGACAGGGGGCCCATCCTACGAGCAGTACTTC.